A selection of T cell receptor beta chains follows, all from one sample in a study of T cell repertoires in cytomegalovirus infection. MiXCR, run by TCRdb on the reads, gives a single entry per CDR3 protein. Here the sample spans around 450,000 distinct CDR3 sequences, around 10% being singletons. Sequencing was done on a sample of PBMCs. These receptors came from a human donor in good health (CMV status not recorded). Some clones in this sample may be carry-over from other donors' samples. The CDR3 runs from the conserved cysteine through the conserved F or W. The D gene is left open where the match is weak. Some rows have no size entry. The others give once, few or many, or a class for an expanded clone.

d_call j_call clone_size v_call cdr3_aa cdr3_nt
TRBD2 TRBJ2-5 few TRBV20-1 CSARLAGGPVLSETQYF TGCAGTGCCAGACTAGCGGGAGGGCCGGTCCTTTCTGAGACCCAGTACTTC
TRBD2 TRBJ2-5 many TRBV7-9 CASSPRASGRETQYF TGTGCCAGCAGCCCCCGTGCTAGCGGGAGGGAGACCCAGTACTTC
- TRBJ1-5 many TRBV19 CATSYAGANQPQHF TGTGCCACTTCATATGCCGGGGCGAATCAGCCCCAGCATTTT
- TRBJ1-2 - TRBV15 CATSREGGGGYGYTF TGTGCCACCAGCAGAGAGGGTGGGGGTGGCTATGGCTACACCTTC
- TRBJ2-5 many TRBV7-8 CASSSHSGREGTQYF TGTGCCAGCAGCTCCCACTCCGGCAGGGAAGGGACCCAGTACTTC
- TRBJ1-1 many TRBV5-1 CASSFLGRTNTEAFF TGCGCCAGCAGCTTCCTAGGACGGACGAACACTGAAGCTTTCTTT
- TRBJ1-6 - TRBV12-5 CASGIYPGTENSPLHF TGTGCTAGTGGTATTTACCCAGGGACGGAAAATTCACCCCTCCACTTT
- TRBJ1-2 many TRBV7-2 CASSSQGSGYTF TGTGCCAGCAGCTCGCAGGGGTCTGGCTACACCTTC
- TRBJ1-5 many TRBV27 CASNGGGGQPQHF TGTGCCAGCAACGGTGGGGGGGGACAGCCCCAGCATTTT
- TRBJ1-4 - TRBV18 CASSRAKNEKLFF TGTGCCAGCTCACGAGCCAAAAATGAAAAACTGTTTTTT
TRBD2 TRBJ2-1 many TRBV7-3 CASSLGTSGPADEQFF TGTGCCAGCAGCCTGGGGACTAGCGGGCCAGCGGATGAGCAGTTCTTC
TRBD2 TRBJ2-1 - TRBV20-1 CSARRETSGVLNEQFF TGCAGTGCTAGAAGGGAGACTAGCGGAGTACTAAATGAGCAGTTCTTC
TRBD1 TRBJ1-6 many TRBV20-1 CSASGTGVSPLHF TGCAGTGCATCCGGGACAGGGGTTTCACCCCTCCACTTT
TRBD2 TRBJ2-2 many TRBV11-2 CASSFGAGGPNTGELFF TGTGCCAGCAGCTTTGGAGCGGGGGGGCCGAACACCGGGGAGCTGTTTTTT
TRBD1 TRBJ2-7 many TRBV19 CASSPLPGQGNDEQYF TGTGCCAGTAGTCCATTGCCGGGACAGGGAAATGACGAGCAGTACTTC
TRBD1 TRBJ2-5 many TRBV2 CASEGDRGLETQYF TGTGCCAGCGAGGGGGACAGGGGTTTGGAGACCCAGTACTTC
- TRBJ1-4 few TRBV20-1 CSASRVEKLFF TGCAGTGCTAGTAGGGTTGAAAAACTGTTTTTT
- TRBJ2-1 few TRBV19 CASTDADGAGSYNEQFF TGTGCCAGTACCGATGCGGACGGAGCGGGTTCCTACAATGAGCAGTTCTTC
TRBD2 TRBJ2-1 few TRBV9 CASSLRAGPSSYNEQFF TGTGCCAGCAGCCTCCGAGCGGGGCCGAGCTCCTACAATGAGCAGTTCTTC
- TRBJ2-2 - TRBV28 CASSSRRANTGELFF TGTGCCAGCAGTTCTAGACGCGCGAACACCGGGGAGCTGTTTTTT
TRBD2 TRBJ2-1 many TRBV7-3 CASSSSGGRMYEQFF TGTGCCAGCAGCTCATCTGGCGGGAGAATGTATGAGCAGTTCTTC
- TRBJ1-2 - TRBV12-3/TRBV12-4 CASMWGASNYGYTF TGTGCCAGCATGTGGGGGGCCTCTAACTATGGCTACACCTTC
- TRBJ1-4 many TRBV4-1 CASSQEMGGIEKLFF TGCGCCAGCAGCCAAGAAATGGGAGGGATCGAAAAACTGTTTTTT
- TRBJ2-1 - TRBV3-1 CASSQGTRNEQFF TGTGCCAGCAGCCAAGGGACTCGGAATGAGCAGTTCTTC
- TRBJ2-5 - TRBV2 CASTAQETQYF TGTGCCAGCACTGCGCAAGAGACCCAGTACTTC
- TRBJ1-6 many TRBV12-3/TRBV12-4 CASSQRVDSPLHF TGTGCCAGCAGTCAAAGGGTCGATTCACCCCTCCACTTT
- TRBJ1-2 - TRBV2 CASNGLGYTF TGTGCCAGCAATGGACTGGGCTACACCTTC
TRBD2 TRBJ2-2 many TRBV7-2 CASSLVLAGGHGELFF TGTGCCAGCAGCTTGGTACTAGCGGGAGGCCACGGGGAGCTGTTTTTT
- TRBJ2-1 many TRBV24-1 CATSDSPGRRDSIEQFF TGTGCCACCAGTGATTCGCCGGGACGACGGGACTCAATCGAGCAGTTCTTC
- TRBJ2-7 few TRBV9 CASSGRVGEQYF TGTGCCAGCAGCGGCAGGGTGGGTGAGCAGTACTTC
- TRBJ1-1 - TRBV3-1 CASSQGQGWSTEAFF TGTGCCAGCAGCCAAGGGCAGGGGTGGAGCACTGAAGCTTTCTTT
- TRBJ2-7 many TRBV7-9 CASSSIGGYREDHEQYF TGTGCCAGCAGCTCCATCGGGGGTTATAGGGAGGACCACGAGCAGTACTTC
- TRBJ1-1 - TRBV10-2 CASRMSLLSTEAFF TGCGCCAGCAGGATGAGTCTTTTGAGCACTGAAGCTTTCTTT
TRBD2 TRBJ2-2 - TRBV4-2 CASSQELAGGGELFF TGTGCCAGCAGCCAAGAACTAGCGGGGGGGGGGGAGCTGTTTTTT
- TRBJ2-1 - TRBV29-1 CSVEARSSYNEQFF TGCAGCGTTGAAGCGCGGTCAAGCTACAATGAGCAGTTCTTC
- TRBJ1-5 many TRBV19 CASHPETGLSNQPQHF TGTGCCAGTCACCCTGAAACAGGACTTAGCAATCAGCCCCAGCATTTT
- TRBJ2-1 - TRBV6-2/TRBV6-3 CASSSLGFYEQFF TGTGCCAGCAGCTCCTTAGGGTTCTATGAGCAGTTCTTC
TRBD2 TRBJ2-3 few TRBV7-9 CASSRWTSVTGSTDTQYF TGTGCCAGCAGCAGATGGACTAGCGTTACGGGTAGCACAGATACGCAGTATTTT
- TRBJ2-2 few TRBV2 CASSDLGLSNTGELFF TGTGCCAGCAGTGACTTAGGGCTCTCGAACACCGGGGAGCTGTTTTTT
- TRBJ1-1 many TRBV12-3/TRBV12-4 CASSPTRLRSTEAFF TGTGCCAGCAGTCCAACACGGCTGAGGAGCACTGAAGCTTTCTTT
- TRBJ1-5 few TRBV23-1 CASSSSFPGPQHF TGCGCCAGCAGCTCTTCATTCCCCGGGCCCCAGCATTTT
- TRBJ1-5 medium-sized TRBV12-3/TRBV12-4 CASSFGGSFQPQHF TGTGCCAGCAGTTTTGGGGGGAGTTTTCAGCCCCAGCATTTT
- TRBJ1-4 - TRBV30 CAWRGKGGEREKLFF TGTGCCTGGAGGGGAAAAGGGGGAGAGCGCGAAAAACTGTTTTTT
- TRBJ1-1 - TRBV5-1 CASSLAFTGPSTEAFF TGCGCCAGCAGCTTGGCTTTTACGGGGCCGAGTACTGAAGCTTTCTTT
- TRBJ2-1 many TRBV7-6 CASSLDPGRSYNEQFF TGTGCCAGCAGCTTAGACCCGGGACGATCCTACAATGAGCAGTTCTTC
TRBD2 TRBJ2-3 - TRBV6-1 CASSGLAVNGRDTQYF TGTGCCAGCAGCGGACTAGCGGTGAATGGCCGGGATACGCAGTATTTT
TRBD1 TRBJ1-2 many TRBV5-8 CASSLASGTANYGYTF TGTGCCAGCAGCTTGGCTTCCGGGACAGCTAACTATGGCTACACCTTC